This TCR beta chain was captured by sequencing in a study of T cells in Graves' hyperthyroidism and ophthalmopathy. V lost 7 bases and J lost 10, with 20 bases in between. This CDR3 comprises 14 residues. Thyroid ultrasound, orbital computed tomography, clinical symptoms, and serum thyroxine and TRAb underpinned diagnoses. The table lists this clonotype with many counts. What it binds is unknown. Amplification targeted TCR beta CDR3 regions from RNA transcripts. An initial round of RT-PCR targeting the TCR CDR3 relied on the HTBI primer set. TCRdb used MiXCR to reprocess the multiplex PCR reads, holding one entry per CDR3 protein. The table records under 800,000 distinct CDR3 sequences, 11% to 15% of them present only once. Study-wide results and caveats: Using 13 V-J features, a model discriminated ophthalmopathy from stable hyperthyroidism. Model-based prediction identified ophthalmopathy a median about 6.8 months prior to its onset.

The sequence was collected from a woman in her late teens or twenties with Graves' hyperthyroidism. The rearrangement joins TRBV12-3 or TRBV12-4 to TRBJ2-1; D possibly corresponds to TRBD2 (5 bases). Sequencing was carried out using blood. Here the CDR3 DNA reads TGTGCCAGCACGCCAGCGGCCACTTTTGGGGAGCAGTTCTTC. Protein: CASTPAATFGEQFF.